This T cell receptor (beta chain) came from a study of blood T cell repertoires in COVID-19. Across the study: The United States, Italy and Spain were the sources of the acute and convalescent COVID-19 samples. PBMCs, B-cell-depleted T cells, or T cells provided the cDNA or gDNA that made up the material.

J was trimmed by 0 bases and V by 7 bases; bases with no gene match: 6. The germline CDR1 and CDR2 sequences are MNHEY and SVGAGI. The CDR3 is made up of 15 amino acids. TCRdb's copy holds only in-frame clones and misses some; the assay was immunoSEQ multiplex PCR. The table records approximately 160,000 clones, over 80% of them present only once. V and J are TRBV6-5 and TRBJ1-5; the match to TRBD1 covers 7 bases. Sequenced material: peripheral blood. This sequence was found in a woman in her sixties or seventies with acute or convalescent COVID-19. The CDR3 DNA reads TGTGCCAGCAAAGGGACAGTCCTTAGCAATCAGCCCCAGCATTTT. Its translation is CASKGTVLSNQPQHF.